This entry features one T cell receptor beta chain sequence. Its antigen is unidentified. The V end lost 6 bases, the J end lost 0 bases, and 7 bases lay between the germline ends. Germline V gene lookup returns CDR1 PRHDT and CDR2 FYEKMQ (reference sequence). The CDR3 totals 13 residues. Individual cDNA molecules each carried unique molecular identifiers attached by the library. From the RACE reads, TCRdb called clonotypes with MiXCR, one entry per CDR3 protein. Seen here are 80,000 to 100,000 distinct CDR3 sequences, approximately 11% observed once, and the top ten hold under 4%. Noted time point: pre-sensitization, week 0. Specified treatment: therapeutic diphenylcyclopropenone sensitization with weekly scalp DPC. Blood collection took place prior to placing each patch test. The donor pool consisted of alopecia patients aged 18 to 70 years, considered suitable for DPC. The data are from a study of human T cells and chemical hapten exposure.

Broader study findings: Relative to controls, expanded TCRs formed significantly more large CDR3 similarity clusters.

This chain uses TRBV13 with TRBJ2-3; no definite D call. The TCR originated in a woman aged 55 to 70 with alopecia areata. Some clones in this sample may be carry-over from other donors' samples. Sample: whole blood, taken in connection with sensitization to the hapten diphenylcyclopropenone (DPC). CDR3 sequence reads: CASSILSTDTQYF. The CDR3 bases are TGTGCCAGCAGTATTCTTAGCACAGATACGCAGTATTTT.